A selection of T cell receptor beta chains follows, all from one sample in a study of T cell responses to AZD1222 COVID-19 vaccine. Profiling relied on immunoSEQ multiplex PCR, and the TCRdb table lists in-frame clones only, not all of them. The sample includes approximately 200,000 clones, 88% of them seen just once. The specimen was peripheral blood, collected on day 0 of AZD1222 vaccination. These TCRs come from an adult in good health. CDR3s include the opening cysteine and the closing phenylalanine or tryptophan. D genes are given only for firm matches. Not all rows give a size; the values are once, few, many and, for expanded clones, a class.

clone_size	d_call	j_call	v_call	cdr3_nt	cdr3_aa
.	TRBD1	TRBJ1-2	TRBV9	TGTGCCAGCAGCTTTCAGGACAGGGCGGCTGGCTACACCTTC	CASSFQDRAAGYTF
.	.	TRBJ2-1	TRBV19	TGTGCCAGTAGTACAACAGGAGGCCATCACAATGAGCAGTTCTTC	CASSTTGGHHNEQFF
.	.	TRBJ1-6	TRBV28	TGTGCCAGCAGTCCGGACATAAGCTCCTATAATTCACCCCTCCACTTT	CASSPDISSYNSPLHF
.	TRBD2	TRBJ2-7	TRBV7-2	TGTGCCAGCAGCTTAATCCGGGGGGATAGCGAGCAGTACTTC	CASSLIRGDSEQYF
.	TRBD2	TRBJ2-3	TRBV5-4	TGTGCCAGCAGCTTGGGACTAGCGGGGGGTTTAGCAGATACGCAGTATTTT	CASSLGLAGGLADTQYF
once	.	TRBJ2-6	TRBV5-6	TGTGCCAGCAGCTTACCGGGGCCACCCTCTGGGGCCAACGTCCTGACTTTC	CASSLPGPPSGANVLTF
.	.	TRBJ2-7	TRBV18	TGTGCCAGCTCACCAGTCGGGGGAACCGACGAGCAGTACTTC	CASSPVGGTDEQYF
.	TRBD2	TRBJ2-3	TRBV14	TGTGCCAGCAGCCGCGGACTAGCTACGCAGTATTTT	CASSRGLATQYF
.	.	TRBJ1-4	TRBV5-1	TGCGCCAGCCGCTTGGAGACAGCGGTGGGAAAACTGTTTTTT	CASRLETAVGKLFF
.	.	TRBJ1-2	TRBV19	TGTGCCAGTAGAGTCCTAGGGGTCCAGGAGCATGGCTACACCTTC	CASRVLGVQEHGYTF
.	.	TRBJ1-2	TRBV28	TGTGCCAGCAGTTTCCCCAAATCTATGGCCGGTGGCTACACCTTC	CASSFPKSMAGGYTF
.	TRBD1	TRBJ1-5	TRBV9	TGTGCCAGCAGCTCCGGGACAGGGGGCGCGGGTCAGCCCCAGCATTTT	CASSSGTGGAGQPQHF
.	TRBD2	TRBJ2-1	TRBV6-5	TGTGCCAGCAGCCTGGCTAGCGGGGGGGCCCCTGAGCAGTTCTTC	CASSLASGGAPEQFF
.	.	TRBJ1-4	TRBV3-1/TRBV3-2	TGTGCCAGCACCCGGCGTGTCGGGGAAAAACTGTTTTTT	CASTRRVGEKLFF
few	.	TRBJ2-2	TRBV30	TGTGCCTGGACCGGGACCTACACCGGGGAGCTGTTTTTT	CAWTGTYTGELFF
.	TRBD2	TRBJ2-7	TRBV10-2	TGCGCCAGCAGATCGGGACTAGCCTCCTACGAGCAGTACTTC	CASRSGLASYEQYF
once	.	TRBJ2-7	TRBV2	TGTGCCAGCAGTGAAGGAGACAGGAGCTCCTACGAGCAGTACTTC	CASSEGDRSSYEQYF
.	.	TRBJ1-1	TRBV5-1	TGCGCCAGCAGCTTTCCAGGCTCTGAAGCTTTCTTT	CASSFPGSEAFF
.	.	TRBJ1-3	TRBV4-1	TGCGCCAGCAGCCAAGATGGGGGGATAGGAAACACCATATATTTT	CASSQDGGIGNTIYF
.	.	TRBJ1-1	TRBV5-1	TGCGCCAGCAGCTTGGATGGCAGAGGGAACACTGAAGCTTTCTTT	CASSLDGRGNTEAFF
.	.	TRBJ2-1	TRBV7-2	TGTGCCAGCAGCCCAGGTAACAGGGCGAATGAGCAGTTCTTC	CASSPGNRANEQFF
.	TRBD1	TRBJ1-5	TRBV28	TGTGCCAGCAAGTCGGGACAGGGGAATCAGCCCCAGCATTTT	CASKSGQGNQPQHF
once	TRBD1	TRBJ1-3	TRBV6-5	TGTGCCAGCAGGCTAGGGACAGCCACCATATATTTT	CASRLGTATIYF
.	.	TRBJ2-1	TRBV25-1	TGTGCCAGCAGTCATACGGACAGCCCTAACAATGAGCAGTTCTTC	CASSHTDSPNNEQFF
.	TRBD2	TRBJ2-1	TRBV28	TGTGCCAGCAGCTTAGAGAGCGGGGGGGCCCCCAATGAGCAGTTCTTC	CASSLESGGAPNEQFF
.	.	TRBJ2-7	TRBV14	TGTGCCAGCAGCCCCCAGGGAAACGAGCAGTACTTC	CASSPQGNEQYF
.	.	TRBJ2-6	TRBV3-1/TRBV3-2	TGTGCCAGCAGCCACATACGCTCTGGGGCCAACGTCCTGACTTTC	CASSHIRSGANVLTF
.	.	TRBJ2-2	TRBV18	TGTGCCAGCTCACCTAAAACAGCGAACACCGGGGAGCTGTTTTTT	CASSPKTANTGELFF
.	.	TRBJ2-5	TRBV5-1	TGCGCCAGCAGCTTGTCCCCGTCCCAAGGAGGAGAGACCCAGTACTTC	CASSLSPSQGGETQYF